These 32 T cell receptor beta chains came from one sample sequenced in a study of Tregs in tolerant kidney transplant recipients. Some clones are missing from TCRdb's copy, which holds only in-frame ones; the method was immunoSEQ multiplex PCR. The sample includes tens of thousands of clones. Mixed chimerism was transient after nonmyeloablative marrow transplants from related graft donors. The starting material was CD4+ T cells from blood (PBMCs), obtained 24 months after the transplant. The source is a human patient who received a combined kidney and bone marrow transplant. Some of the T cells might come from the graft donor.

CDR3 sequence: CASSLGIPDNEQFF. The DNA read from the CDR3 is TGCGCCAGCAGCCTAGGAATACCGGACAATGAG. The chain recombines TRBV5-1 with TRBJ2-1; D remains unclear. The read terminates 3 residues before the CDR3 end, so the remaining end is supplied by the germline J gene. Germline V gene lookup returns CDR1 SGHRS and CDR2 YFSETQ. Trimming took 4 bases from V and 5 from J, leaving 13 bases between them. This CDR3 comprises 14 residues.

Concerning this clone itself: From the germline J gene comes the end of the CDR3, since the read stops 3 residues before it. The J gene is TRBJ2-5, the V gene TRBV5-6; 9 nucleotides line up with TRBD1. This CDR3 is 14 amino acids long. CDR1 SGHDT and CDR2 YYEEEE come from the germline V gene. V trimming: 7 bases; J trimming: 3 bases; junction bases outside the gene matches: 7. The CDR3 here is CASGGQGWEETQYF. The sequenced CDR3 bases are TGTGCCAGCGGGGGACAGGGATGGGAAGAGACC.

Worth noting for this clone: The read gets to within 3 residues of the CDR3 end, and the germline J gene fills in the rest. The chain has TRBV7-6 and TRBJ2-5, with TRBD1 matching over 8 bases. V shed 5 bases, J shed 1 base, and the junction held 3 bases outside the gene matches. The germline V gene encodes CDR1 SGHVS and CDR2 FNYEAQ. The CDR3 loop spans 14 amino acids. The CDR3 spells CASSLGQVQETQYF. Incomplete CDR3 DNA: TGTGCCAGCAGCCTGGGACAGGTCCAAGAGACC.

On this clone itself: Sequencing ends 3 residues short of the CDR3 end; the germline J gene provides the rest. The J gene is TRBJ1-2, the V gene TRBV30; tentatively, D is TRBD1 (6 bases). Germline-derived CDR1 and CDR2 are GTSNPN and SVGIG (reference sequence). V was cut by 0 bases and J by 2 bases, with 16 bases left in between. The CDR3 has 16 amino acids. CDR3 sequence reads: CAWSVRPGTRNYGYTF. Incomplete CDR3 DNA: TGTGCCTGGAGTGTAAGACCTGGGACAAGGAACTATGGC.

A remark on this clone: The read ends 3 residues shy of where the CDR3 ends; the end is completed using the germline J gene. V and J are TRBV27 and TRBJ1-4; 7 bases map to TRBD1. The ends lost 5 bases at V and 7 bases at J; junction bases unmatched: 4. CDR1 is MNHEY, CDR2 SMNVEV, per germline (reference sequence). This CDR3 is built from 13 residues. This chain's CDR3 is CASSARTGEKLFF. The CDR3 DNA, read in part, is TGTGCCAGCAGTGCTAGGACAGGTGAAAAA.

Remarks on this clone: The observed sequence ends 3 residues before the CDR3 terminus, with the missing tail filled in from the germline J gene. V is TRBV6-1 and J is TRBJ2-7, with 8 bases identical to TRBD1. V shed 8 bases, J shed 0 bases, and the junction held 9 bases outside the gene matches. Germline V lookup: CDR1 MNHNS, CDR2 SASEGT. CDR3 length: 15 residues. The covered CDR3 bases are TGTGCCAGCCGTGGGGGACAGGCCCTCTCCTACGAG. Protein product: CASRGGQALSYE. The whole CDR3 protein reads CASRGGQALSYEQYF.

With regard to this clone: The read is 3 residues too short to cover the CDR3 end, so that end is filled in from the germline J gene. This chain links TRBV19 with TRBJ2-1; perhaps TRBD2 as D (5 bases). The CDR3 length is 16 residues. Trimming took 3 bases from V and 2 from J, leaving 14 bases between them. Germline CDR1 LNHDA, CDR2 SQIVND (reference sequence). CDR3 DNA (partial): TGTGCCAGTAGTATCACAAGCGGTCGACCCTACAATGAG. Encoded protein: CASSITSGRPYNE. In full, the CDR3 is CASSITSGRPYNEQFF.

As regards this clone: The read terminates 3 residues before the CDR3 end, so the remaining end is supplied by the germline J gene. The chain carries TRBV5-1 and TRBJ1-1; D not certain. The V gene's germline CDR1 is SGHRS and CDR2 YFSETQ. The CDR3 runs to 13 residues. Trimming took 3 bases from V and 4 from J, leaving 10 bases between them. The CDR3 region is CASSSNSGTEAFF. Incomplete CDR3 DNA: TGCGCCAGCAGCTCCAACTCGGGCACTGAA. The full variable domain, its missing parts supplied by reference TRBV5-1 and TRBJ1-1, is KAGVTQTPRYLIKTRGQQVTLSCSPISGHRSVSWYQQTPGQGLQFLFEYFSETQRNKGNFPGRFSGRQFSNSRSEMNVSTLELGDSALYLCASSSNSGTEAFFGQGTRLTVV.

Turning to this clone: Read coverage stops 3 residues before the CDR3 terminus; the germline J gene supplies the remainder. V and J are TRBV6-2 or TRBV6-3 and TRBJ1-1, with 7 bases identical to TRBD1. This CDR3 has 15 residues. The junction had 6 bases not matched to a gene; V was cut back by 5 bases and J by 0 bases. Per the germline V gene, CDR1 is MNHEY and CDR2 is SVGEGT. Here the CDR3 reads CASSTGDAMNTEAFF. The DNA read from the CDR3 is TGTGCCAGCAGTACAGGGGATGCGATGAACACTGAA.

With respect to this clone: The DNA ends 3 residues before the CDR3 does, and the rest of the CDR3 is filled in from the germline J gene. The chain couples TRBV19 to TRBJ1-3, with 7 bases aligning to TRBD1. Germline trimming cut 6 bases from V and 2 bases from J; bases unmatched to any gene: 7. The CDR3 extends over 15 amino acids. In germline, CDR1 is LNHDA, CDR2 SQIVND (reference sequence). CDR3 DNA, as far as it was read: TGTGCCAGTAGAGTCAACAGGGGTGCTGGAAACACC. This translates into CASRVNRGAGNT. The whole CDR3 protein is CASRVNRGAGNTIYF.

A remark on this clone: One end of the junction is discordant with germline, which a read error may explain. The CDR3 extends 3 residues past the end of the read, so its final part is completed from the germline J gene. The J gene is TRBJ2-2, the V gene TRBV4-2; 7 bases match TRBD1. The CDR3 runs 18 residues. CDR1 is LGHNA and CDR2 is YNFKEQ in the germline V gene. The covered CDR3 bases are TGCGCCAGCAGCCATGCCTGGGGTATACAGGGGAGTACCGGGGAG. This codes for CASSHAWGIQGSTGE. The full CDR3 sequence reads CASSHAWGIQGSTGELFF.

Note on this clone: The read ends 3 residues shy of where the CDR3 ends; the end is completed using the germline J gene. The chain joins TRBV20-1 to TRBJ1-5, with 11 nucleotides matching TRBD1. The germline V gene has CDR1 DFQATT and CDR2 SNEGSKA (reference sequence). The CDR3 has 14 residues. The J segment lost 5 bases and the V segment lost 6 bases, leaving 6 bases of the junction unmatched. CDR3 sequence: CSAEGQGGHQPQHF. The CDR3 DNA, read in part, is TGCAGTGCGGAGGGACAGGGGGGACATCAGCCC.

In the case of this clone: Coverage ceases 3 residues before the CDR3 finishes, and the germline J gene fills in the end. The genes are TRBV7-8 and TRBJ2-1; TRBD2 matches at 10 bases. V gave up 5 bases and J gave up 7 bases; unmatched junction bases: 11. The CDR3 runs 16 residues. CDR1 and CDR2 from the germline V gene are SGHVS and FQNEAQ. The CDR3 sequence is CASSADLAGAWNEQFF. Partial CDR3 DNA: TGTGCCAGCAGCGCGGACCTAGCGGGAGCTTGGAATGAG.

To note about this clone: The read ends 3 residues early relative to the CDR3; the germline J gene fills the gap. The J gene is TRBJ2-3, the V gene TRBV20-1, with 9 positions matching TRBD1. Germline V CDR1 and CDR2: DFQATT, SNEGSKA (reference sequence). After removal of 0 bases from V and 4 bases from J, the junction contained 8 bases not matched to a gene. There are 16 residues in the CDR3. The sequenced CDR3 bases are TGCAGTGCTAGAGATCGCACAGGGGGCTGGTCAGATACG. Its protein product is CSARDRTGGWSDT. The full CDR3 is CSARDRTGGWSDTQYF.

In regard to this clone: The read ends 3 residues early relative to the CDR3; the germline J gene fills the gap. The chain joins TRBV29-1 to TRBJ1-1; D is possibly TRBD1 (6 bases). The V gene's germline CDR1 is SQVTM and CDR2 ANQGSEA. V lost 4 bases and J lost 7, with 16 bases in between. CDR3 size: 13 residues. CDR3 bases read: TGCAGCGTTGTCCAGGACAGATTCGATGAA. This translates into CSVVQDRFDE. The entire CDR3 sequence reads CSVVQDRFDEAFF.

CDR3 bases read: TGCAGTGCTAGAAAGACAGGGGTAAGCTACGAG. Its protein product is CSARKTGVSYE. The CDR3 in its entirety is CSARKTGVSYEQYF. J is TRBJ2-7 and V is TRBV20-1; 8 nucleotides align to TRBD1. The read terminates 3 residues ahead of where the CDR3 ends, so the germline J gene completes it. CDR1 and CDR2 (germline): DFQATT, SNEGSKA (reference sequence). CDR3 size: 14 residues. The V segment lost 2 bases and the J segment 3 bases; nucleotides outside the gene matches: 6.

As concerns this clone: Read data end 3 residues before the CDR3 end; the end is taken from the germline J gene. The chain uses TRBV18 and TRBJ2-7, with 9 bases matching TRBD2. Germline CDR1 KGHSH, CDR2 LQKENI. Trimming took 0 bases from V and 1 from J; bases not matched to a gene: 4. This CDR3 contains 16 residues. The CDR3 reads CASSPPGLAGSYEQYF. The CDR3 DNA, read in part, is TGTGCCAGCTCACCACCGGGCCTAGCGGGATCCTACGAG.

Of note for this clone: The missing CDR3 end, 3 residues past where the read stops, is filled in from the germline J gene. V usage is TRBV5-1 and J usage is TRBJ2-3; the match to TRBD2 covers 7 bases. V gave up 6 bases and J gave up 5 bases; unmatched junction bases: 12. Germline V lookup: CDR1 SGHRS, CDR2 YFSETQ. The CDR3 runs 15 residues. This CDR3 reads CASNMGLLGGDTQYF. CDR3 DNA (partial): TGCGCCAGCAACATGGGACTATTAGGCGGAGATACG.

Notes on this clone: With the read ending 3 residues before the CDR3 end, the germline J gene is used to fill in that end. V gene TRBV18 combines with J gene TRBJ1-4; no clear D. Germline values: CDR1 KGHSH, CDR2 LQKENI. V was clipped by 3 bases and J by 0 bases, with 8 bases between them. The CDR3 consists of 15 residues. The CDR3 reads CASSPGTATNEKLFF. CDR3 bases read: TGTGCCAGCTCACCCGGAACAGCAACTAATGAAAAA.

The CDR3 bases that were read are TGTGCCAGCAGCTTAGGGGGGGCAGGGGGTAATCAGCCC. Encoded protein: CASSLGGAGGNQP. The CDR3 in its entirety is CASSLGGAGGNQPQHF. The J gene is TRBJ1-5, the V gene TRBV7-8; 7 bases line up with TRBD1. The read finishes 3 residues shy of the CDR3 end, and the germline J gene is used to complete it. V was pared by 1 base and J by 4 bases, with 7 bases of the junction left unmatched. CDR1 and CDR2 from the germline V gene are SGHVS and FQNEAQ. This CDR3 has 16 amino acids.

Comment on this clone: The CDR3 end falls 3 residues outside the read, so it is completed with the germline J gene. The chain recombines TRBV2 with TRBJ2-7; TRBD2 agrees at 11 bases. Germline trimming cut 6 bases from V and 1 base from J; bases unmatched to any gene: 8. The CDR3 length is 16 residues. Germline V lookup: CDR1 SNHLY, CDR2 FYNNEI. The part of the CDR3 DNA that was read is TGTGCCAGCAGATGGGGGGGGACTAGCGGATCCTACGAG. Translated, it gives CASRWGGTSGSYE. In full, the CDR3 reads CASRWGGTSGSYEQYF.

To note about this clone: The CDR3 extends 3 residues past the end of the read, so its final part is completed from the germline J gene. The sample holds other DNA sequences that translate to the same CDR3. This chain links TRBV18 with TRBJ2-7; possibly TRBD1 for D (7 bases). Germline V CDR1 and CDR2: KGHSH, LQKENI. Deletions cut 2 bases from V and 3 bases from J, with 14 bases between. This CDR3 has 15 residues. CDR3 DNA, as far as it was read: TGTGCCAGCTCACCAACGGCAGGGGGGAGCTACGAG. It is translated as CASSPTAGGSYE. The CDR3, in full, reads CASSPTAGGSYEQYF.

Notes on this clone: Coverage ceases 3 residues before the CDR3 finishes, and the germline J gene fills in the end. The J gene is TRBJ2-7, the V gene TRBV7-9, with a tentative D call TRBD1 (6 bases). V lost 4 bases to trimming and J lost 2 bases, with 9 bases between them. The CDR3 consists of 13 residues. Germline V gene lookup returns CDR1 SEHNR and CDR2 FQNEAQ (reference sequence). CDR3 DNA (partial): TGTGCCAGCAGCTCGACAGGCACCTACGAG. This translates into CASSSTGTYE. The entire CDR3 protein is CASSSTGTYEQYF.

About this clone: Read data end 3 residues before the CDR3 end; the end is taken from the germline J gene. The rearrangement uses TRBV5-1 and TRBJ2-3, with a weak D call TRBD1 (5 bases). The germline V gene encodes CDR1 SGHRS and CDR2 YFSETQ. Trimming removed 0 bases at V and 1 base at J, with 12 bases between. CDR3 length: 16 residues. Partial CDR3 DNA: TGCGCCAGCAGCTTGGCCGTGGCAGGGCGCACAGATACG. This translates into CASSLAVAGRTDT. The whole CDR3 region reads CASSLAVAGRTDTQYF.

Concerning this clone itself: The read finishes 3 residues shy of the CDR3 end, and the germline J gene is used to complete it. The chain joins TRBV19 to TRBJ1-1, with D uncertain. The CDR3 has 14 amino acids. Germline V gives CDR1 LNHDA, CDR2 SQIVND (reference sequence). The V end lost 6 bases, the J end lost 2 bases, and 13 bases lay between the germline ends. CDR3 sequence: CASSSLNTNTEAFF. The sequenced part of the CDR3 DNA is TGTGCCAGTAGCTCCCTCAACACCAACACTGAA.

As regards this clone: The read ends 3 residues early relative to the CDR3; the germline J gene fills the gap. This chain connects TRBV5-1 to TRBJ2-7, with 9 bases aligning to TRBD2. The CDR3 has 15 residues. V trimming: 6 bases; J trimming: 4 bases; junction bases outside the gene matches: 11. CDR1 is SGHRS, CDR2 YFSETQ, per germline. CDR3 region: CASTKGLAVSYEQYF. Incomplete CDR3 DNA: TGCGCCAGCACCAAGGGACTAGCAGTTTCGTACGAG.

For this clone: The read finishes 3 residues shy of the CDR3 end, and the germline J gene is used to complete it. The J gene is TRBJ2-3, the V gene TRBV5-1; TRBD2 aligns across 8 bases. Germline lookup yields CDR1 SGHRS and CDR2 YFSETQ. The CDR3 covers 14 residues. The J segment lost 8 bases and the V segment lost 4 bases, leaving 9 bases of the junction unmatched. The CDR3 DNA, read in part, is TGCGCCAGCAGCCCCGCGGGACTAGGACGTACG. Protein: CASSPAGLGRT. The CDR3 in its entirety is CASSPAGLGRTQYF.

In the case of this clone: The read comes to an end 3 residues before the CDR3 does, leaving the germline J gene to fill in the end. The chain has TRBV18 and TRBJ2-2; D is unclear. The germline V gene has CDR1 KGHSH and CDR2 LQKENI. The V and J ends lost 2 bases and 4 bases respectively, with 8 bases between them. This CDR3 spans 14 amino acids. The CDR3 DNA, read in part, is TGTGCCAGCTCACCAGGGTCGGGCACCGGGGAG. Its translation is CASSPGSGTGE. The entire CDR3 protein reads CASSPGSGTGELFF.

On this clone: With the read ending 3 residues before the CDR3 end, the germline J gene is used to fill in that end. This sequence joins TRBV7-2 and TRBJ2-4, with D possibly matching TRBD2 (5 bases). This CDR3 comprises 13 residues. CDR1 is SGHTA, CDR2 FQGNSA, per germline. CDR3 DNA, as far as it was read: TGTGCCAGCAGCCAAACTAGTTCCGGAATT. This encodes CASSQTSSGI. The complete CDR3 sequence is CASSQTSSGIQYF.

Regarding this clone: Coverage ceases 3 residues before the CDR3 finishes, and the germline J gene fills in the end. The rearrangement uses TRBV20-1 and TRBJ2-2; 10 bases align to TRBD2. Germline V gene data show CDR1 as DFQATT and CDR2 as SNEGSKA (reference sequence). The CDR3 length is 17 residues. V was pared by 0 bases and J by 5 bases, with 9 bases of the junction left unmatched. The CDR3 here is CSARDWASGSKTGELFF. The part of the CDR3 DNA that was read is TGCAGTGCTAGAGATTGGGCTAGCGGGAGTAAAACCGGGGAG.

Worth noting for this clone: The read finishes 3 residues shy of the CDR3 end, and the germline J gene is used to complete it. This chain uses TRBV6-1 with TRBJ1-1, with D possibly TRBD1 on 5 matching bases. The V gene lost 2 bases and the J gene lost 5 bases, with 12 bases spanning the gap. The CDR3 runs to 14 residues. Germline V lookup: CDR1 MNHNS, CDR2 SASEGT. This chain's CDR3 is CASSELLGGTEAFF. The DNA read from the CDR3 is TGTGCCAGCAGTGAACTTCTGGGGGGTACTGAA.

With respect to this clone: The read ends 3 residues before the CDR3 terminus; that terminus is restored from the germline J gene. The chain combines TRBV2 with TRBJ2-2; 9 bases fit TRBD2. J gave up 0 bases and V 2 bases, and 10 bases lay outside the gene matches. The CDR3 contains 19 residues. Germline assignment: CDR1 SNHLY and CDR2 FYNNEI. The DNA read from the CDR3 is TGTGCCAGCAGTGAAATTCCCCTGGGACTAGCAGCGAACACCGGGGAG. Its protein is CASSEIPLGLAANTGE. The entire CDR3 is CASSEIPLGLAANTGELFF. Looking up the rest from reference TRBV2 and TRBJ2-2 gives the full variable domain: EPEVTQTPSHQVTQMGQEVILRCVPISNHLYFYWYRQILGQKVEFLVSFYNNEISEKSEIFDDQFSVERPDGSNFTLKIRSTKLEDSAMYFCASSEIPLGLAANTGELFFGEGSRLTVL.